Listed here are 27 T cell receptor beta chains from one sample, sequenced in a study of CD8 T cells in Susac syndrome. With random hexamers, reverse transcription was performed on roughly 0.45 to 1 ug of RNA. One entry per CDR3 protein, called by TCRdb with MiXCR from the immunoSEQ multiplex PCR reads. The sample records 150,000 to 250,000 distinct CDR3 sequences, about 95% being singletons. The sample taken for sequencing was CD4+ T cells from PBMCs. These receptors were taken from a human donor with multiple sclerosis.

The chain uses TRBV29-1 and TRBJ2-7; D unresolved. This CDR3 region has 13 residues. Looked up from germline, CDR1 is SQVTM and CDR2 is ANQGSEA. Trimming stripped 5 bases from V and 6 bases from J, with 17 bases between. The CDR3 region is CSVSKPPSSEQYF. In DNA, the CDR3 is TGCAGCGTTTCGAAGCCCCCCTCGAGCGAGCAGTACTTC.

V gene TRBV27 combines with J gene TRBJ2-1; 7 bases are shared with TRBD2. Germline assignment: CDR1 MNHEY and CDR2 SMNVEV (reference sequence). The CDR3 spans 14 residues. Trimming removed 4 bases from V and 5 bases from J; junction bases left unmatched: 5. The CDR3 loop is CASSWAGENNEQFF. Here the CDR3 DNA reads TGTGCCAGCAGTTGGGCGGGAGAAAACAATGAGCAGTTCTTC.

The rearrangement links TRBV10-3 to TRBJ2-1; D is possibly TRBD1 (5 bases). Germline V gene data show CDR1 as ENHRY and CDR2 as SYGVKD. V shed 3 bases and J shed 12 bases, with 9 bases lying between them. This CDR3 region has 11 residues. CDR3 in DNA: TGTGCCATCAGTGATCTCAGGGTGCAGTTCTTC. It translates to CAISDLRVQFF.

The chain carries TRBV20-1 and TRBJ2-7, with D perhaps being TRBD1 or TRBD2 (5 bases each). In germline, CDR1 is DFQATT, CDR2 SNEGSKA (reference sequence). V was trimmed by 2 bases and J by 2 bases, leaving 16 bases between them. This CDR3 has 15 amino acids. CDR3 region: CSARRPGPGTYEQYF. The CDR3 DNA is TGCAGTGCTAGACGGCCGGGACCCGGCACCTACGAGCAGTACTTC.

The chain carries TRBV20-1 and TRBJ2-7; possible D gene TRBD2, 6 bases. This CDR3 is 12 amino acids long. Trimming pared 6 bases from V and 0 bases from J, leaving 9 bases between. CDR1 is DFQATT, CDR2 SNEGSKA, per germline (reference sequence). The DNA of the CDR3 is TGCAGTGCAAGGGACTTCTCCTACGAGCAGTACTTC. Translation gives CSARDFSYEQYF.

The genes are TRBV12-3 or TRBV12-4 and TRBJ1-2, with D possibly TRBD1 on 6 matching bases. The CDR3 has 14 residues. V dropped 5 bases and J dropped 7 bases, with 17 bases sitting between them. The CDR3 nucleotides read TGTGCCAGCAGTCTCGCAACTCTCAGGGGTGGCTACACCTTC. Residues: CASSLATLRGGYTF.

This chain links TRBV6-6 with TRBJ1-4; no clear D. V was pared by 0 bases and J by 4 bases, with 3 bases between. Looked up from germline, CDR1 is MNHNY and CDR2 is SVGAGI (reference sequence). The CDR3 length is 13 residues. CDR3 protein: CASSYSLNEKLFF. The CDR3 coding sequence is TGTGCCAGCAGTTACTCACTTAATGAAAAACTGTTTTTT.

In DNA form, the CDR3 reads TGTGCCACCAGCAGAGATCGGGCGATCAACACTGAAGCTTTCTTT. This translates into CATSRDRAINTEAFF. The chain uses TRBV15 and TRBJ1-1; D not resolved. CDR3 length: 15 residues. Trimming removed 0 bases at V and 2 bases at J, with 10 bases between. CDR1 and CDR2 from the germline V gene are LNHNV and YYDKDF (reference sequence).

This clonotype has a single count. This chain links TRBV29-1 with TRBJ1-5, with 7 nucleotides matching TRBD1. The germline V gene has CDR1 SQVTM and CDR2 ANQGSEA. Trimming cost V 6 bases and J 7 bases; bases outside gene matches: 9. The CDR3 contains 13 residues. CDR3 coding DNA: TGCAGCGTCTTGACAGGGTATCAACAGCCCCAGCATTTT. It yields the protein CSVLTGYQQPQHF.

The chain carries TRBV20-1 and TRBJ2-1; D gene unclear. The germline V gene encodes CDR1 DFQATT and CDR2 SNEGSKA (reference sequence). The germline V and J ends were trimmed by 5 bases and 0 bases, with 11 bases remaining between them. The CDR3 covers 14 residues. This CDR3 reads CSALDGPSYNEQFF. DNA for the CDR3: TGCAGTGCTCTGGACGGACCCTCCTACAATGAGCAGTTCTTC.

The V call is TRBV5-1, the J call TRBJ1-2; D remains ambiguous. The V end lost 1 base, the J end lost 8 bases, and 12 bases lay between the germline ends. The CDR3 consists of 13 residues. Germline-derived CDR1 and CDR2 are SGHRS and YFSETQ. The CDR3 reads CASSLNAGTGYTF. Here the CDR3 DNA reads TGCGCCAGCAGCTTGAATGCCGGAACAGGCTACACCTTC.

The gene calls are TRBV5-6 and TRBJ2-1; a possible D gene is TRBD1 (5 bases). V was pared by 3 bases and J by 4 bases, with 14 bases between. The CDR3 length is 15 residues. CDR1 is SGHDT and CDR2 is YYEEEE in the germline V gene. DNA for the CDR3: TGTGCCAGCAGCTCCAGGGAAAGGTTTTACAATGAGCAGTTCTTC. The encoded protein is CASSSRERFYNEQFF.

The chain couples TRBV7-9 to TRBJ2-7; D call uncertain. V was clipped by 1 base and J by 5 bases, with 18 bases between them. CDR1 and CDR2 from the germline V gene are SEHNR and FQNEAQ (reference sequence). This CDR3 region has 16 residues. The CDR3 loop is CASSLDWLQSPHEQYF. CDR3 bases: TGTGCCAGCAGCTTAGATTGGCTGCAAAGCCCCCACGAGCAGTACTTC.

CDR3 residues: CATSRGGQGGGYTF. CDR3 DNA: TGTGCCACCAGCAGGGGGGGACAGGGAGGTGGCTACACCTTC. V is TRBV15 and J is TRBJ1-2, with TRBD1 matching 9 bases. With V trimmed by 3 bases and J by 7 bases, 6 bases remained unmatched. The germline V gene has CDR1 LNHNV and CDR2 YYDKDF (reference sequence). The CDR3 has 14 residues. Using reference TRBV15 and TRBJ1-2 for the parts outside the CDR3, the full variable domain is DAMVIQNPRYQVTQFGKPVTLSCSQTLNHNVMYWYQQKSSQAPKLLFHYYDKDFNNEADTPDNFQSRRPNTSFCFLDIRSPGLGDTAMYLCATSRGGQGGGYTFGSGTRLTVV.

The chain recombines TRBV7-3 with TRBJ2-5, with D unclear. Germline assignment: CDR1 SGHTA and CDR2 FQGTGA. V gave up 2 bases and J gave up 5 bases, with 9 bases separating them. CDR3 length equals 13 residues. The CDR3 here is CASSLVGRETQYF. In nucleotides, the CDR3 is TGTGCCAGCAGCTTAGTTGGCCGGGAGACCCAGTACTTC.

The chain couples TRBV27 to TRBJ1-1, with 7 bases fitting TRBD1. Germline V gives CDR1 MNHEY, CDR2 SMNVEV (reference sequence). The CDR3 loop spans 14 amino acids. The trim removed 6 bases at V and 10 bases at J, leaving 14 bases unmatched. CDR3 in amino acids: CASSSGQPTKAAFF. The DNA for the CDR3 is TGTGCCAGCAGCTCGGGACAGCCTACGAAGGCAGCTTTCTTT.

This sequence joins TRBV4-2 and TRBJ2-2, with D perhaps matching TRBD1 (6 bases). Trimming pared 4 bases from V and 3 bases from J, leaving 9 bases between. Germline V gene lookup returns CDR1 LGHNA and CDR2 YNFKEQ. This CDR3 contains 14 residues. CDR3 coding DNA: TGTGCCAGCAGCCCGGGACAACACACCGGGGAGCTGTTTTTT. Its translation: CASSPGQHTGELFF.

The CDR3 sequence is CSARDSSSTDTQYF. The CDR3 DNA reads as TGCAGTGCTAGAGATAGTTCCAGCACAGATACGCAGTATTTT. The genes are TRBV20-1 and TRBJ2-3, with D hard to call. CDR3 size: 14 residues. In germline, CDR1 is DFQATT, CDR2 SNEGSKA (reference sequence). Between the trimmed V and J ends, which lost 0 bases and 0 bases, there was a span of 7 bases.

The CDR3 coding sequence is TGTGCCAGCAGCTACCTCCAGGGGGGCGATCAGCCCCAGCATTTT. This encodes CASSYLQGGDQPQHF. The chain recombines TRBV7-2 with TRBJ1-5; 7 bases align to TRBD1. CDR1 is SGHTA, CDR2 FQGNSA, per germline. This CDR3 is built from 15 residues. V gave up 4 bases and J gave up 5 bases; unmatched junction bases: 8.

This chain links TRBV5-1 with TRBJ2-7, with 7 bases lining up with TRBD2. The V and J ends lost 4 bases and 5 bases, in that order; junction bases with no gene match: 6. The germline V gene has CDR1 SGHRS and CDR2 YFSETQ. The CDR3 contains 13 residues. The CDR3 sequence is CASSPGGMDEQYF. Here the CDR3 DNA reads TGCGCCAGCAGCCCGGGGGGAATGGACGAGCAGTACTTC.

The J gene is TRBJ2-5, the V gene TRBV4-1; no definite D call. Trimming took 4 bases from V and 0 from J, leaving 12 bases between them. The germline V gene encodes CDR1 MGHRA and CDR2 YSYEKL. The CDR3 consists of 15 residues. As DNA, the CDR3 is TGCGCCAGCAGCCTCTCTGGTGGAGACCAAGAGACCCAGTACTTC. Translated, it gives CASSLSGGDQETQYF.

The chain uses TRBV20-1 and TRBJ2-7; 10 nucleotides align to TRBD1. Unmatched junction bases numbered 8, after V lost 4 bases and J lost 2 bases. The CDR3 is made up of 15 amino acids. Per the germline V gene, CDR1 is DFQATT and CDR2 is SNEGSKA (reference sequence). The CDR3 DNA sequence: TGCAGTGCTACACTGGGACAGGGGATTACCTACGAGCAGTACTTC. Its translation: CSATLGQGITYEQYF.

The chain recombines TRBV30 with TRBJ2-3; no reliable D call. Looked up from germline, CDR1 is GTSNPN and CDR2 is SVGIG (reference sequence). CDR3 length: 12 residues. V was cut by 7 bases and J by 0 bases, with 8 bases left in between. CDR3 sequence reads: CAYAESTDTQYF. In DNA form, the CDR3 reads TGTGCCTACGCAGAAAGCACAGATACGCAGTATTTT.

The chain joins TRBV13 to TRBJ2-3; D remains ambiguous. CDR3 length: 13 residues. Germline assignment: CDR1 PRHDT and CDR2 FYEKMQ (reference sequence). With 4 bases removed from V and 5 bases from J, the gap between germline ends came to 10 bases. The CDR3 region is CASSSRAVDTQYF. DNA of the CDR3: TGTGCCAGCAGCTCCCGCGCCGTAGATACGCAGTATTTT.

CDR3 DNA: TGTGCCAGCTCACCCGACGGGACACACTATAATTCACCCCTCCACTTT. The encoded protein is CASSPDGTHYNSPLHF. V is TRBV18 and J is TRBJ1-6; D might be TRBD1 (6 bases). The V gene's germline CDR1 is KGHSH and CDR2 LQKENI. There are 16 residues in the CDR3. V was cut by 3 bases and J by 3 bases, with 12 bases left in between.

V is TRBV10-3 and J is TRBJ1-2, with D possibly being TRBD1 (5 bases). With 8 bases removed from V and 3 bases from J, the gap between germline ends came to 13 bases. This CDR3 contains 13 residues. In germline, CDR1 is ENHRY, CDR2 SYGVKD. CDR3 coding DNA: TGTGCCATCGCTGGGGGGGACGACTATGGCTACACCTTC. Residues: CAIAGGDDYGYTF.

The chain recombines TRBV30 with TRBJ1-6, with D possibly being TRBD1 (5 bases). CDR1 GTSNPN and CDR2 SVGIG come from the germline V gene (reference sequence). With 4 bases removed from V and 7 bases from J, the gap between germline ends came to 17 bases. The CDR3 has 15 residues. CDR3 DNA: TGTGCCTGGATACGCAGGGACGTTGGGAATTCACCCCTCCACTTT. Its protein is CAWIRRDVGNSPLHF.